Detailed here is one TCR beta chain. The antigen is unknown. This record belongs to a study of OX40 agonist ivuxolimab in advanced cancers. In the study overall: It was ivuxolimab, an agonistic anti-OX40 (CD134) antibody, that patients were treated with.

Libraries were prepared by immunoSEQ multiplex PCR; TCRdb keeps only in-frame clonotypes and omits some of them. The table lists 55,000 to 70,000 clones, around 85% of them singletons. V lost 6 bases and J lost 4; bases outside the gene matches: 11. Germline V gene sequence: CDR1 ENHRY, CDR2 SYGVKD. The CDR3 runs to 18 residues. Blood samples were obtained at baseline, cycle 4 day 1, and cycle 7 day 1. General study points: Low levels of normalized T-cell clonal expansion also appeared in some nonresponders. Expanded clones were, on average, more numerous among CD8+ T cells than CD4+.

The sequence came from an adult with an advanced solid tumor such as melanoma, head and neck, liver or kidney cancer. Material: CD4+ or CD8+ T cells sorted from blood, obtained in a trial of the OX40 agonist ivuxolimab. This sequence joins TRBV10-3 and TRBJ2-3, with 15 bases matching TRBD2. For the CDR3, the DNA is TGTGCCATCAGCGGAGGGACTAGCGGGGGGCCTAGCGCAGATACGCAGTATTTT. Its translation: CAISGGTSGGPSADTQYF.